This section outlines one T cell receptor beta chain sequence together with its context. Its antigen is unidentified. The data are from a study of beta chain features in type 1 diabetes. This CDR3 is 15 amino acids long. The germline V gene has CDR1 GTSNPN and CDR2 SVGIG (reference sequence). V lost 4 bases and J 0 bases, leaving 16 bases between the germline ends. Whole-study findings and limits: When cDNA is sequenced, cells with high TCR expression could be over-represented.

Of the isolated RNA, all was reverse transcribed, and so the sequenced material was expressed TCRB transcripts. Measured with immunoSEQ multiplex PCR; TCRdb has only the in-frame clones, and not every one. The table includes more than 300,000 clones, roughly 12% detected once. The receptor's source is a man in his late teens or twenties in good health. V and J are TRBV30 and TRBJ2-7; D remains ambiguous. Sequenced material: naive CD4+ T cells from blood. CDR3 loop: CAWKPVGGSSYEQYF. CDR3 DNA: TGTGCCTGGAAGCCCGTCGGCGGAAGCTCCTACGAGCAGTACTTC.